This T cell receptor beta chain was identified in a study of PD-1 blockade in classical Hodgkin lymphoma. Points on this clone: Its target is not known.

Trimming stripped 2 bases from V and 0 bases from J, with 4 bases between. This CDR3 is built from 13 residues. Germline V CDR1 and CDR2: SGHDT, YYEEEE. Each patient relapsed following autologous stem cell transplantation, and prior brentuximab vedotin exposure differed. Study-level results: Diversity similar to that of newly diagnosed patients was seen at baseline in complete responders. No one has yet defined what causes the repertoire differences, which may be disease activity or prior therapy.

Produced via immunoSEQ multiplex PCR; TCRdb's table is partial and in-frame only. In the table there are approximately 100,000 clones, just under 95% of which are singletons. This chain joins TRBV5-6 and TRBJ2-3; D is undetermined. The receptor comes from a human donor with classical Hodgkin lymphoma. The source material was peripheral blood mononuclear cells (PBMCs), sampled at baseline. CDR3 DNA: TGTGCCAGCAGCTTTAGCAGCACAGATACGCAGTATTTT. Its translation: CASSFSSTDTQYF.